The present entry profiles one TCR beta chain with its context. Its antigen is unknown. Trimming stripped 4 bases from V and 1 base from J, with 16 bases between. Per germline, CDR1 LNHDA and CDR2 SQIVND (reference sequence). This CDR3 region has 16 residues. The sample comes from a study of cytomegalovirus exposure and HLA in healthy donors. Amplification used 60 Vbeta primers and 13 Jbeta primers. The assay was immunoSEQ multiplex PCR, and TCRdb's table has in-frame clones only and misses some. The data show about 150,000 clones, with approximately 79% seen just once and more than 6.5% held by the top ten. Study results and caveats: Reportedly, fewer N-insertions than the approximately 700-donor mean appeared in an Asian-associated ancestry cluster in a later analysis. The listing of roughly 160 TCR beta chains classed them as cytomegalovirus-associated. Exclusion as indistinguishable affected some V segments, including TRBV6-2 and TRBV6-3. In a later analysis, at a false discovery rate of 0.05, 17,000 or so TCR beta sequences were associated with HLA alleles.

This chain uses TRBV19 with TRBJ1-1, with a weak D call TRBD1 (6 bases). This receptor was identified in a woman aged 45 to 65 in good health and CMV-seropositive. The sample taken for sequencing was PBMCs. CDR3: CASSKGGGGQNTEAFF. CDR3 nucleotides: TGTGCCAGTAGTAAAGGGGGAGGGGGGCAGAACACTGAAGCTTTCTTT.